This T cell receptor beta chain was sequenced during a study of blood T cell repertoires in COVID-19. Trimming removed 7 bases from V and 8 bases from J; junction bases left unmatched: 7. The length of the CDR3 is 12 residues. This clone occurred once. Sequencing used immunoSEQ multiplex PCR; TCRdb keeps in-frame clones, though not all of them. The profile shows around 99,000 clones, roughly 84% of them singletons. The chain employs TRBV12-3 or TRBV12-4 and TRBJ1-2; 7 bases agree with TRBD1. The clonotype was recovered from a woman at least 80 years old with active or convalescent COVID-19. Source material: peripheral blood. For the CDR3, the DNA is TGTGCCAGCACCCAGACAGGGCGCGGCTACACCTTC. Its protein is CASTQTGRGYTF.